These 8 T cell receptor beta chains were all obtained from the same sample, sequenced in a study of blood T cell repertoires in COVID-19. Sequencing used immunoSEQ multiplex PCR; TCRdb keeps in-frame clones, though not all of them. The sample yields 200,000 to 250,000 clones, 75% to 85% seen once. The material sequenced was peripheral blood. These TCRs come from a woman in her forties or fifties with acute or convalescent COVID-19.

The chain is built from TRBV28 and TRBJ2-1, with 7 bases lining up with TRBD1. Germline-derived CDR1 and CDR2 are MDHEN and SYDVKM. V gave up 6 bases and J gave up 9 bases; unmatched junction bases: 8. CDR3 length equals 13 residues. The CDR3: CASRSPNRGEQFF. In DNA, the CDR3 is TGTGCCAGCAGGTCGCCCAACAGGGGTGAGCAGTTCTTC.

This clone was observed a handful of times. V is TRBV19 and J is TRBJ2-7; D is uncertain. Trimming stripped 6 bases from V and 4 bases from J, with 16 bases between. This CDR3 is 14 amino acids long. The germline V gene encodes CDR1 LNHDA and CDR2 SQIVND (reference sequence). Here the CDR3 DNA reads TGTGCCAGTAGCACCAGACTGACCAGTTACGAGCAGTACTTC. This codes for CASSTRLTSYEQYF.

This rearrangement joins TRBV9 to TRBJ1-1, with D possibly TRBD1 on 5 matching bases. Trimming cost V 2 bases and J 7 bases, with 15 bases left between them. The CDR3 loop spans 14 amino acids. CDR1 and CDR2 from the germline V gene are SGDLS and YYNGEE. CDR3 sequence reads: CASSVAPGHREAFF. The CDR3 coding sequence is TGTGCCAGCAGCGTCGCGCCAGGGCATCGTGAAGCTTTCTTT.

The chain carries TRBV25-1 and TRBJ2-2; 7 bases align to TRBD1. The J segment lost 4 bases and the V segment lost 4 bases, leaving 9 bases of the junction unmatched. The CDR3 consists of 16 residues. CDR1 is MGHDK, CDR2 SYGVNS, per germline. Here the CDR3 DNA reads TGTGCCAGCAGTGTGCCTGGGGCAGGGGGCACCGGGGAGCTGTTTTTT. This sequence encodes CASSVPGAGGTGELFF.

This clone was found once. The chain combines TRBV6-6 with TRBJ1-1, with a tentative D call TRBD1 (5 bases). The ends were cut back, 6 bases at V and 1 base at J, with 15 bases in the middle. Germline lookup yields CDR1 MNHNY and CDR2 SVGAGI (reference sequence). The length of the CDR3 is 15 residues. The CDR3 DNA follows: TGTGCCAGCAGCCGCGCGGGACTGCCGAACACTGAAGCTTTCTTT. The encoded protein is CASSRAGLPNTEAFF.

This chain uses TRBV6-5 with TRBJ2-6, with D hard to call. Germline V lookup: CDR1 MNHEY, CDR2 SVGAGI. V shed 7 bases and J shed 0 bases, with 10 bases lying between them. This CDR3 has 15 residues. CDR3 nucleotides: TGTGCCAGCAACTCCCCCACCTCTGGGGCCAACGTCCTGACTTTC. Translated: CASNSPTSGANVLTF.

Here the CDR3 reads CASSPGRGGSYEQYF. DNA of the CDR3: TGTGCCAGCAGCCCGGGGAGAGGGGGCTCCTACGAGCAGTACTTC. This sequence joins TRBV7-6 and TRBJ2-7, with D maybe TRBD1 (6 bases). The V end lost 5 bases, the J end lost 0 bases, and 14 bases lay between the germline ends. Germline CDR1 SGHVS, CDR2 FNYEAQ. This CDR3 is built from 15 residues.

As to this clone: In the same sample, other DNA sequences code for this CDR3. This rearrangement joins TRBV5-1 to TRBJ1-4, with D possibly being TRBD1 (6 bases). CDR1 is SGHRS, CDR2 YFSETQ, per germline. V was clipped by 0 bases and J by 2 bases, with 8 bases between them. This CDR3 is built from 15 residues. The CDR3 bases are TGCGCCAGCAGCTTGGGAGGACAGACTAATGAAAAACTGTTTTTT. Encoded protein: CASSLGGQTNEKLFF.